This TCR beta chain was recovered during a study of graft-versus-host responses after intestinal transplantation. This CDR3 region has 19 residues. V shed 0 bases, J shed 1 base, and the junction held 11 bases outside the gene matches. CDR1 SGDLS and CDR2 YYNGEE come from the germline V gene. Graft tissue processing released intraepithelial and lamina propria lymphocytes. Some clones are missing from TCRdb's copy, which holds only in-frame ones; the method was immunoSEQ multiplex PCR. This sample has some 20,000 clones, with around three quarters found just once. The sequencing here drew on ileum tissue, taken roughly three weeks after intestinal transplant. The receptor was isolated from a human patient who received an intestinal transplant, so some T cells may come from the graft donor. The chain recombines TRBV9 with TRBJ1-5; TRBD1 matches at 9 bases. CDR3: CASSVVSRVGTGSNQPQHF. The CDR3, as DNA: TGTGCCAGCAGCGTAGTTTCCCGGGTCGGGACAGGGAGCAATCAGCCCCAGCATTTT. The whole variable domain, remainder taken from reference TRBV9 and TRBJ1-5, is DSGVTQTPKHLITATGQRVTLRCSPRSGDLSVYWYQQSLDQGLQFLIQYYNGEERAKGNILERFSAQQFPDLHSELNLSSLELGDSALYFCASSVVSRVGTGSNQPQHFGDGTRLSIL.